A selection of T cell receptor beta chains follows, all from one sample in a study of cytomegalovirus exposure and HLA in healthy donors. Profiling relied on immunoSEQ multiplex PCR, and the TCRdb table lists in-frame clones only, not all of them. The repertoire table contains tens of thousands of clones. Sequenced input: PBMCs. Every receptor here comes from a woman between 35 and 50 years old in good health and CMV-seronegative. CDR3s include the opening cysteine and the closing phenylalanine or tryptophan. The D gene is left open where the match is weak.

TRBV19	15	TRBD1	TRBJ2-5	TGTGCCAGTAGTATGAACTCAGGGGGCTGGGAGACCCAGTACTTC	CASSMNSGGWETQYF
TRBV7-6	15	TRBD2	TRBJ2-2	TGTGCCAGCAGCTTAGTAGCGGGAGTGGCCGGGGAGCTGTTTTTT	CASSLVAGVAGELFF
TRBV6-5	13	-	TRBJ1-6	TGTGCCAGCAGTTCCTACCGGGGTTCACCCCTCCACTTT	CASSSYRGSPLHF
TRBV5-6	16	TRBD1	TRBJ2-7	TGTGCCAGCAGCTTGGGTGGGATGACAGGGTATGGCGAGCAGTACTTC	CASSLGGMTGYGEQYF
TRBV5-6	14	TRBD2	TRBJ2-7	TGTGCCAGCAGCTTAGCGGGGGTATCCTACGAGCAGTACTTC	CASSLAGVSYEQYF
TRBV6-5	16	TRBD2	TRBJ2-7	TGTGCCAGCAGTTACTCATTCGGACTAGTAAACGGCGAGCAGTACTTC	CASSYSFGLVNGEQYF
TRBV18	12	-	TRBJ1-1	TGTGCCAGCTCACCACCCCAGGGTGAAGCTTTCTTT	CASSPPQGEAFF
TRBV4-3	17	TRBD2	TRBJ2-1	TGCGCCAGCAGCCTAAGGGTGGGACTAGTATCCTACAATGAGCAGTTCTTC	CASSLRVGLVSYNEQFF
TRBV6-5	13	-	TRBJ1-5	TGTGCCAGCAAGATCGGGGGGGATCAGCCCCAGCATTTT	CASKIGGDQPQHF
TRBV5-1	14	-	TRBJ2-7	TGCGCCAGCAGCTTACAGGGTACCTCCTACGAGCAGTACTTC	CASSLQGTSYEQYF
TRBV28	12	TRBD1	TRBJ1-2	TGTGCCAGCAGCCGAGACAGGGGTGGCTACACCTTC	CASSRDRGGYTF
TRBV9	12	-	TRBJ1-2	TGTGCCAGCAGCGTAGAATGGAGGGGCTACACCTTC	CASSVEWRGYTF
TRBV5-1	18	TRBD2	TRBJ2-3	TGCGCCAGCAGCTACGGACTAGCGGGAGGCTCTAAACCAGATACGCAGTATTTT	CASSYGLAGGSKPDTQYF
TRBV18	15	-	TRBJ1-2	TGTGCCAGCTCCCCTACGGGAGCGACTAACTATGGCTACACCTTC	CASSPTGATNYGYTF
TRBV6-5	15	TRBD1	TRBJ2-3	TGTGCCAGCAGTTCCTCGGGACAGGGCGCGGATACGCAGTATTTT	CASSSSGQGADTQYF
TRBV30	14	TRBD2	TRBJ2-2	TGTGCCCTCCGGGGGGGCACGAACACCGGGGAGCTGTTTTTT	CALRGGTNTGELFF
TRBV15	14	TRBD1	TRBJ1-6	TGTGCCACCAGCAGAGCACAGGGGAGATCACCCCTCCACTTT	CATSRAQGRSPLHF
TRBV5-1	15	-	TRBJ2-3	TGCGCCAGCAGCTTGGTAGACAGTAGCACAGATACGCAGTATTTT	CASSLVDSSTDTQYF
TRBV11-2	11	-	TRBJ1-1	TGTGCCAGCAGCTTATCCTCGGGAGCTTTCTTT	CASSLSSGAFF
TRBV28	13	-	TRBJ1-2	TGTGCCAGCAGTTTTAACCGGAACTATGGCTACACCTTC	CASSFNRNYGYTF
TRBV19	14	-	TRBJ2-6	TGTGCCAGTCCGGACAGTACCGGGGCCAACGTCCTGACTTTC	CASPDSTGANVLTF
TRBV28	13	TRBD2	TRBJ2-1	TGTGCCAGCGATCAACTAGCGGGAGGTGAGCAGTTCTTC	CASDQLAGGEQFF
TRBV28	13	-	TRBJ1-2	TGTGCCAGCAGTTTACGGCCCCGGGATGGCTACACCTTC	CASSLRPRDGYTF
TRBV5-4	17	TRBD2	TRBJ2-1	TGTGCCAGCAGCTTGGGCGGGGGACTAGAGCACTACAATGAGCAGTTCTTC	CASSLGGGLEHYNEQFF
TRBV4-2	17	TRBD2	TRBJ2-3	TGTGCCAGCAGCCAAGATCCTGGCGGGAGGGCCGCAGATACGCAGTATTTT	CASSQDPGGRAADTQYF
TRBV18	13	-	TRBJ1-2	TGTGCCAGCTCACCGGGGGGGAACTATGGCTACACCTTC	CASSPGGNYGYTF
TRBV29-1	12	-	TRBJ1-2	TGCAGCGTTGAAGACAACGCCTACGGCTACACCTTC	CSVEDNAYGYTF
TRBV5-6	19	TRBD2	TRBJ2-7	TGTGCCAGCAGTCGTCAAGCCGGGACTAGCGGGAGGAAAACTTACGAGCAGTACTTC	CASSRQAGTSGRKTYEQYF
TRBV18	14	TRBD1	TRBJ1-2	TGTGCCAGCTCACCAGGACAGGGTGTGAGTGGCTACACCTTC	CASSPGQGVSGYTF
TRBV19	15	-	TRBJ1-4	TGTGCCAGTAGTGCGACAGTTGCGACTAATGAAAAACTGTTTTTT	CASSATVATNEKLFF
TRBV5-5	12	-	TRBJ2-3	TGTGCCAGCAGCTTCCTAGCCGATACGCAGTATTTT	CASSFLADTQYF
TRBV18	15	-	TRBJ1-5	TGTGCCAGCTCACCATCCCTAGTTGAGAGTCAGCCCCAGCATTTT	CASSPSLVESQPQHF
TRBV7-8	14	TRBD1	TRBJ1-6	TGTGCCAGCAGCAGTGGGACAGGGTATTCACCCCTCCACTTT	CASSSGTGYSPLHF
TRBV5-1	13	-	TRBJ2-4	TGCGCCAGCAGCTTTGAGGGGGCGGGATCTTGGCACTTC	CASSFEGAGSWHF
TRBV19	14	TRBD2	TRBJ2-7	TGTGCCAGTAGCCCCGTAGCGGGGACCTACGAGCAGTACTTC	CASSPVAGTYEQYF
TRBV4-2	19	TRBD2	TRBJ2-5	TGTGCCAGCAGCCAGATAAGCACTAGCGGGAGGGGGGATCTAGGGACCCAGTACTTC	CASSQISTSGRGDLGTQYF
TRBV11-2	16	TRBD2	TRBJ2-5	TGTGCCAGCAGCTTAGTCCTCCCAGCGGGAAGAGAGACCCAGTACTTC	CASSLVLPAGRETQYF
TRBV18	15	TRBD1	TRBJ2-3	TGTGCCAGCTCACCCGGGACAGCTAGCACAGATACGCAGTATTTT	CASSPGTASTDTQYF
TRBV6-5	14	TRBD1	TRBJ1-2	TGTGCCAGCGGCCGGGACAGGATGAATTATGGCTACACCTTC	CASGRDRMNYGYTF
TRBV5-1	14	TRBD1	TRBJ1-2	TGCGCCAGCAGGGCGGACAGGGGAAGGTATGGCTACACCTTC	CASRADRGRYGYTF
TRBV19	15	TRBD2	TRBJ2-1	TGTGCCAGTAGCTTGACTAGCGGGAGGTACAATGAGCAGTTCTTC	CASSLTSGRYNEQFF
TRBV7-2	13	TRBD1	TRBJ1-2	TGTGCCAGCAGCGTAGGACAGGGGGATGGCTACACCTTC	CASSVGQGDGYTF
TRBV6-1	14	TRBD1	TRBJ1-5	TGTGCCAGCAATCGACAGGGGGCCGATCAGCCCCAGCATTTT	CASNRQGADQPQHF
TRBV4-3	14	TRBD1	TRBJ1-2	TGCGCCAGCAGCCAGACAGGGAATAACTATGGCTACACCTTC	CASSQTGNNYGYTF
TRBV6-5	14	-	TRBJ1-2	TGTGCCAGCAGTTACCAGAGGACAGCGGATGGCTACACCTTC	CASSYQRTADGYTF
TRBV9	14	-	TRBJ1-2	TGTGCCAGCAGCGTAGGGCGGGGCAACTATGGCTACACCTTC	CASSVGRGNYGYTF
TRBV6-5	13	-	TRBJ1-1	TGTGCCAGCAGCCCAGGGTTTAGCACTGAAGCTTTCTTT	CASSPGFSTEAFF
TRBV30	14	-	TRBJ2-7	TGTGCCTGGAGTCTCGAAGGGGGACGAGTAAAGCAGTACTTC	CAWSLEGGRVKQYF